The 31 T cell receptor beta chains given below trace back to one sample, sequenced in a study of blood T cell repertoires in COVID-19. TCRdb keeps only in-frame clones here, not all; method: immunoSEQ multiplex PCR. The repertoire holds some 150,000 clones, with roughly 90% as singletons. The sample consisted of peripheral blood. The receptors stem from a woman aged 45-65 years with acute or convalescent COVID-19.

J is TRBJ2-3 and V is TRBV5-6, with a possible D match to TRBD2 (5 bases). Per the germline V gene, CDR1 is SGHDT and CDR2 is YYEEEE. This CDR3 is built from 15 residues. Trimming took 0 bases from V and 3 from J, leaving 11 bases between them. CDR3 nucleotides: TGTGCCAGCAGCTTGGATTTCCGGAGGACAGATACGCAGTATTTT. It codes for CASSLDFRRTDTQYF.

The chain uses TRBV5-4 and TRBJ1-2, with TRBD1 matching over 8 bases. Germline V lookup: CDR1 SGHNT, CDR2 YYREEE (reference sequence). The junction had 6 bases not matched to a gene; V was cut back by 3 bases and J by 5 bases. CDR3 length: 14 residues. CDR3 protein: CASSSGGGEYGYTF. DNA for the CDR3: TGTGCCAGCAGCTCAGGGGGCGGGGAATATGGCTACACCTTC.

This chain uses TRBV5-1 with TRBJ2-1, with 12 bases lining up with TRBD1. Germline CDR1 SGHRS, CDR2 YFSETQ. The CDR3 consists of 16 residues. The J segment lost 8 bases and the V segment lost 2 bases, leaving 8 bases of the junction unmatched. The CDR3 DNA reads TGCGCCAGCAGCTTCCCCGGGACAGGGGGCCGCGATGAGCAGTTCTTC. Residues: CASSFPGTGGRDEQFF.

J is TRBJ1-5 and V is TRBV24-1, with TRBD1 matching 8 bases. Germline trimming cut 2 bases from V and 1 base from J; bases unmatched to any gene: 12. Germline V gives CDR1 KGHDR, CDR2 SFDVKD. This CDR3 has 19 amino acids. CDR3 sequence (DNA): TGTGCCACCAGTGATTCAGGACAGGGAACCTTAGGGAGCAATCAGCCCCAGCATTTT. This encodes CATSDSGQGTLGSNQPQHF.

The rearrangement uses TRBV29-1 and TRBJ2-4; D may be TRBD2 (5 bases). V shed 0 bases and J shed 6 bases, with 24 bases lying between them. Germline CDR1 reads SQVTM; CDR2 reads ANQGSEA. The CDR3 consists of 18 residues. The CDR3 reads CSVEDLGVGPIVTNIQYF. CDR3 DNA sequence: TGCAGCGTTGAAGATCTGGGAGTGGGCCCTATTGTGACAAACATTCAGTACTTC.

The chain combines TRBV3-1 (or the pseudogene TRBV3-2) with TRBJ2-2; 13 nucleotides match TRBD2. This CDR3 has 16 amino acids. V was pared by 2 bases and J by 6 bases, with 3 bases of the junction left unmatched. Germline V gives CDR1 LGHDT, CDR2 YNNKEL (reference sequence). CDR3 bases: TGTGCCAGCAGCCAAAGGACTAGCGGGGGACCCGGGGAGCTGTTTTTT. Translation: CASSQRTSGGPGELFF.

This chain links TRBV18 with TRBJ1-2; 8 positions match TRBD1. This CDR3 region has 14 residues. Germline CDR1 reads KGHSH; CDR2 reads LQKENI. The V gene end was trimmed by 1 base and the J gene end by 11 bases; junction bases not matched to a gene: 9. The CDR3: CASSPLGQGADYTF. The CDR3 region has the DNA TGTGCCAGCTCACCACTTGGTCAGGGGGCCGATTACACCTTC. Full variable domain (outside the CDR3, taken from reference TRBV18 and TRBJ1-2): NAGVMQNPRHLVRRRGQEARLRCSPMKGHSHVYWYRQLPEEGLKFMVYLQKENIIDESGMPKERFSAEFPKEGPSILRIQQVVRGDSAAYFCASSPLGQGADYTFGSGTRLTVV.

The CDR3 loop is CASSDSIVGRRGTGELFF. The CDR3 coding sequence is TGTGCCAGCAGTGACTCGATAGTGGGCCGACGGGGGACCGGGGAGCTGTTTTTT. V and J are TRBV6-4 and TRBJ2-2; D possibly corresponds to TRBD2 (6 bases). Germline-derived CDR1 and CDR2 are MRHNA and SNTAGT. The V end lost 0 bases, the J end lost 5 bases, and 19 bases lay between the germline ends. The CDR3 is made up of 18 amino acids.

This chain joins TRBV4-2 and TRBJ2-1, with 9 bases aligning to TRBD2. Germline-derived CDR1 and CDR2 are LGHNA and YNFKEQ. This CDR3 spans 16 amino acids. Trimming at V came to 5 bases and at J to 3 bases, leaving 8 bases not matched to a gene. CDR3 nucleotides: TGTGCCAGCAGCTTACAACTAGCGGGCCTCTACAATGAGCAGTTCTTC. Amino acid sequence: CASSLQLAGLYNEQFF.

This sequence joins TRBV7-2 and TRBJ2-2; D is possibly TRBD2 (6 bases). Germline V gives CDR1 SGHTA, CDR2 FQGNSA. Trimming took 2 bases from V and 5 from J, leaving 6 bases between them. The CDR3 is made up of 13 amino acids. Here the CDR3 reads CASSLRGTGELFF. CDR3 bases: TGTGCCAGCAGCTTACGGGGGACCGGGGAGCTGTTTTTT.

About this clone: Relative to the germline gene, one junction end is altered; a read error may explain this. The V gene is TRBV7-9, the J gene TRBJ1-2; possible D gene TRBD1, 6 bases. CDR3 length: 15 amino acids. Germline assignment: CDR1 SEHNR and CDR2 FQNEAQ (reference sequence). The CDR3 nucleotides are TGTGCCAGCAGTTTAGTAGGGGGATCGAGCTATGGCTACACCTTC. This translates into CASSLVGGSSYGYTF.

The genes are TRBV7-9 and TRBJ1-5; maybe TRBD1 (5 bases). Per the germline V gene, CDR1 is SEHNR and CDR2 is FQNEAQ (reference sequence). V lost 5 bases and J 1 base, leaving 9 bases between the germline ends. The CDR3 loop spans 14 amino acids. The CDR3, as DNA: TGTGCCAGCAGCGTCGGGGGAAGCAATCAGCCCCAGCATTTT. Protein: CASSVGGSNQPQHF.

CDR3 coding DNA: TGTGCCAGCAGTTACTCGAGTGCGGGCCATAATTCACCCCTCCACTTT. This gives the protein CASSYSSAGHNSPLHF. V gene TRBV6-5 combines with J gene TRBJ1-6; D remains ambiguous. The V gene lost 0 bases and the J gene lost 5 bases, with 11 bases spanning the gap. Germline V gene data show CDR1 as MNHEY and CDR2 as SVGAGI. The CDR3 has 16 amino acids.

This rearrangement joins TRBV7-2 to TRBJ1-3; D is uncertain. The CDR3 covers 14 residues. Germline V CDR1 and CDR2: SGHTA, FQGNSA. The germline V and J ends were trimmed by 2 bases and 3 bases, with 8 bases remaining between them. The CDR3 reads CASSLPSLGNTIYF. The CDR3 DNA reads TGTGCCAGCAGCTTACCCTCCCTTGGAAACACCATATATTTT.

The chain combines TRBV19 with TRBJ1-4; D gene ambiguous. The CDR3 contains 15 residues. The germline gives CDR1 LNHDA, CDR2 SQIVND (reference sequence). Trimming took off 3 bases at V and 2 bases at J, with 10 bases between the two ends. In nucleotides, the CDR3 is TGTGCCAGTAGTATGGGGAGTTCGACTAATGAAAAACTGTTTTTT. It is translated as CASSMGSSTNEKLFF.

This chain uses TRBV19 with TRBJ1-3, with a weak D call TRBD1 (5 bases). The CDR3 consists of 14 residues. V was pared by 8 bases and J by 0 bases, with 11 bases between. Germline CDR1 is LNHDA and CDR2 is SQIVND (reference sequence). CDR3 bases: TGTGCCAGTTGGACACCTCTCTCTGGAAACACCATATATTTT. Protein product: CASWTPLSGNTIYF.

The J gene is TRBJ2-7, the V gene TRBV3-1 (or the pseudogene TRBV3-2), with TRBD2 matching over 8 bases. The CDR3 runs to 14 residues. Germline-derived CDR1 and CDR2 are LGHDT and YNNKEL (reference sequence). V dropped 4 bases and J dropped 4; count of bases not matched to a gene: 6. The CDR3 loop is CASSPAGDAYEQYF. In DNA, the CDR3 is TGTGCCAGCAGCCCAGCGGGGGACGCTTACGAGCAGTACTTC.

J is TRBJ1-1 and V is TRBV19, with D tentatively TRBD1 (6 bases). CDR3 length: 15 amino acids. CDR1 and CDR2 from the germline V gene are LNHDA and SQIVND (reference sequence). Trimming removed 8 bases from V and 3 bases from J, with 19 bases in between. For the CDR3, the DNA is TGTGCCAGTGAGAGAATTGGGGCAGGGGACACTGAAGCTTTCTTT. It codes for CASERIGAGDTEAFF.

Here the CDR3 DNA reads TGTGCCATAAACACAGGCTTGAACACTGAAGCTTTCTTT. This encodes CAINTGLNTEAFF. The chain has TRBV10-3 and TRBJ1-1; D is perhaps TRBD1 (5 bases). The germline CDR1 and CDR2 sequences are ENHRY and SYGVKD. V lost 9 bases and J lost 0, with 11 bases in between. This CDR3 spans 13 amino acids.

The gene calls are TRBV27 and TRBJ1-1; D uncertain. The CDR3 totals 16 residues. CDR1 MNHEY and CDR2 SMNVEV come from the germline V gene (reference sequence). The ends were cut back, 2 bases at V and 3 bases at J, with 16 bases in the middle. The CDR3 protein is CASSLLKGGWDTEAFF. The CDR3 coding sequence is TGTGCCAGCAGTTTACTAAAGGGAGGGTGGGACACTGAAGCTTTCTTT.

The chain recombines TRBV30 with TRBJ1-3; D call uncertain. V gave up 2 bases and J gave up 0 bases, with 14 bases separating them. This CDR3 is 16 amino acids long. CDR1 is GTSNPN and CDR2 is SVGIG in the germline V gene (reference sequence). CDR3 region: CAWSPNLHSSGNTIYF. The CDR3 region has the DNA TGTGCCTGGAGTCCCAACCTTCATAGCTCTGGAAACACCATATATTTT.

The chain carries TRBV2 and TRBJ1-1; D may be TRBD1 (5 bases). Trimming cost V 5 bases and J 1 base, with 8 bases left between them. Germline assignment: CDR1 SNHLY and CDR2 FYNNEI. The length of the CDR3 is 13 residues. Here the CDR3 reads CASSQDRNTEAFF. Here the CDR3 DNA reads TGTGCCAGCAGTCAAGACAGGAACACTGAAGCTTTCTTT.

This clone was counted many times. The chain uses TRBV6-2 or TRBV6-3 and TRBJ1-2; D gene unclear. Trimming removed 2 bases from V and 5 bases from J, with 6 bases in between. Looked up from germline, CDR1 is MNHEY and CDR2 is SVGEGT. This CDR3 is built from 12 residues. The chain's CDR3 is CASSYNTYGYTF. DNA for the CDR3: TGTGCCAGCAGTTACAACACGTATGGCTACACCTTC.

V gene TRBV3-1 (or the pseudogene TRBV3-2) combines with J gene TRBJ1-1; D is unclear. Trimming cost V 4 bases and J 4 bases, with 10 bases left between them. The CDR3 contains 13 residues. Germline V gene data show CDR1 as LGHDT and CDR2 as YNNKEL (reference sequence). The DNA of the CDR3 is TGTGCCAGCAGCCCGAGGGTCGGCACTGAAGCTTTCTTT. Amino acid sequence: CASSPRVGTEAFF.

The chain couples TRBV24-1 to TRBJ2-1, with TRBD2 matching 16 bases. The CDR3 extends over 16 amino acids. Germline CDR1 reads KGHDR; CDR2 reads SFDVKD. After removal of 9 bases from V and 4 bases from J, the junction contained 5 bases not matched to a gene. CDR3 loop: CATGRGLAGGYNEQFF. The CDR3 nucleotides read TGTGCCACCGGGAGGGGACTAGCGGGAGGGTACAATGAGCAGTTCTTC.

The chain uses TRBV2 and TRBJ2-4; tentatively, D is TRBD1 (6 bases). V was trimmed by 7 bases and J by 1 base, leaving 11 bases between them. Per germline, CDR1 SNHLY and CDR2 FYNNEI. The CDR3 consists of 14 residues. This chain's CDR3 is CASKGVRAKNIQYF. CDR3 sequence (DNA): TGTGCCAGCAAGGGGGTTAGGGCCAAAAACATTCAGTACTTC.

The rearrangement joins TRBV19 to TRBJ1-2; no clear D gene. Germline V lookup: CDR1 LNHDA, CDR2 SQIVND (reference sequence). The CDR3 consists of 13 residues. Trimming shortened V by 6 bases and J by 6 bases, and 14 bases separated the two germline ends. The CDR3 loop is CASSQNTPHGYTF. Written as DNA, the CDR3 is TGTGCCAGTAGCCAAAACACGCCGCATGGCTACACCTTC.

This chain joins TRBV24-1 and TRBJ1-6, with D unclear. CDR1 and CDR2 (germline): KGHDR, SFDVKD. V was trimmed by 2 bases and J by 14 bases, leaving 9 bases between them. This CDR3 is 12 amino acids long. CDR3 DNA: TGTGCCACCAGTGATTCTTCGAGTGCCCTCCACTTT. Amino acid sequence: CATSDSSSALHF.

The rearrangement joins TRBV4-1 to TRBJ2-1; the match to TRBD2 covers 12 bases. After removal of 0 bases from V and 6 bases from J, the junction contained 6 bases not matched to a gene. CDR3 length: 17 residues. CDR1 MGHRA and CDR2 YSYEKL come from the germline V gene. The CDR3 loop reads CASSQELAGGPGNEQFF. The CDR3 nucleotides are TGCGCCAGCAGCCAAGAGCTAGCGGGGGGGCCTGGCAATGAGCAGTTCTTC.

This chain joins TRBV9 and TRBJ1-1; D might be TRBD1 (6 bases). The V and J ends lost 2 bases and 1 base respectively, with 12 bases between them. The CDR3 is 15 residues long. CDR1 and CDR2 (germline): SGDLS, YYNGEE. The CDR3: CASSVTGQTNTEAFF. The CDR3 coding sequence is TGTGCCAGCAGCGTTACCGGACAGACGAACACTGAAGCTTTCTTT.

V gene TRBV30 combines with J gene TRBJ1-4; TRBD1 matches at 10 bases. The CDR3 covers 18 residues. With V trimmed by 0 bases and J by 2 bases, 9 bases remained unmatched. The germline V gene encodes CDR1 GTSNPN and CDR2 SVGIG (reference sequence). The CDR3 coding sequence is TGTGCCTGGAGTGTACATCCGGGACAGGGGAGGACTAATGAAAAACTGTTTTTT. This codes for CAWSVHPGQGRTNEKLFF.